One sample yielded the 27 T cell receptor beta chains listed below, sequenced in a study of cytomegalovirus exposure and HLA in healthy donors. 60 Vbeta and 13 Jbeta primers were used in PCR. The table came from immunoSEQ multiplex PCR; TCRdb's copy has only in-frame clones and leaves some out. The table shows approximately 160,000 clones, with roughly 78% occurring only once. The sequenced material came from PBMCs. The receptors originated from a woman aged 45-59 years in good health and CMV-seropositive.

This clone was observed a few times. The genes are TRBV7-9 and TRBJ1-2, with D unresolved. The CDR3 runs to 12 residues. Trimming left V 1 base short and J 5 bases short, with 5 bases between. The germline V gene encodes CDR1 SEHNR and CDR2 FQNEAQ (reference sequence). CDR3 bases: TGTGCCAGCAGCTTAGTCGGGTATGGCTACACCTTC. Its protein is CASSLVGYGYTF.

The chain employs TRBV27 and TRBJ1-6; D is unclear. This CDR3 spans 14 amino acids. The V end was cut by 5 bases, the J end by 10 bases, with 15 bases between. Per germline, CDR1 MNHEY and CDR2 SMNVEV (reference sequence). In DNA form, the CDR3 reads TGTGCCAGCAGTCCTATATCCGGAGGGTCACCCCTCCACTTT. Translated, it gives CASSPISGGSPLHF.

V gene TRBV11-2 combines with J gene TRBJ2-7; 7 positions match TRBD1. Germline V gene data show CDR1 as SGHAT and CDR2 as FQNNGV. The CDR3 loop spans 14 amino acids. The V gene end was trimmed by 1 base and the J gene end by 8 bases; junction bases not matched to a gene: 8. Here the CDR3 reads CASSLVTGFQKQYF. CDR3 DNA sequence: TGTGCCAGCAGCTTAGTGACAGGGTTCCAAAAGCAGTACTTC. The variable domain in full, with the rest retrieved from reference TRBV11-2 and TRBJ2-7, is EAGVAQSPRYKIIEKRQSVAFWCNPISGHATLYWYQQILGQGPKLLIQFQNNGVVDDSQLPKDRFSAERLKGVDSTLKIQPAKLEDSAVYLCASSLVTGFQKQYFGPGTRLTVT.

This chain links TRBV11-2 with TRBJ2-7, with TRBD1 matching over 7 bases. Per the germline V gene, CDR1 is SGHAT and CDR2 is FQNNGV. CDR3 size: 13 residues. V gave up 5 bases and J gave up 1 base; unmatched junction bases: 2. As DNA, the CDR3 is TGTGCCAGCAGCCCGACAGGGTCCTACGAGCAGTACTTC. Translation gives CASSPTGSYEQYF.

The chain is built from TRBV27 and TRBJ2-1; 10 positions agree with TRBD2. In germline, CDR1 is MNHEY, CDR2 SMNVEV (reference sequence). This CDR3 is 15 amino acids long. The V segment lost 5 bases and the J segment 7 bases; nucleotides outside the gene matches: 8. CDR3 sequence reads: CASSPAGGTRNEQFF. The CDR3 DNA is TGTGCCAGCAGTCCAGCGGGAGGGACTCGGAATGAGCAGTTCTTC.

The chain uses TRBV11-2 and TRBJ1-1; maybe TRBD1 (5 bases). This CDR3 region has 14 residues. The germline CDR1 and CDR2 sequences are SGHAT and FQNNGV. Trimming removed 4 bases from V and 3 bases from J, with 12 bases in between. This CDR3 is CASSSSTRDTEAFF. DNA for the CDR3: TGTGCCAGCAGCTCCTCCACCAGGGACACTGAAGCTTTCTTT. Complete variable domain (other parts from reference TRBV11-2 and TRBJ1-1): EAGVAQSPRYKIIEKRQSVAFWCNPISGHATLYWYQQILGQGPKLLIQFQNNGVVDDSQLPKDRFSAERLKGVDSTLKIQPAKLEDSAVYLCASSSSTRDTEAFFGQGTRLTVV.

CDR3 DNA: TGTGCCAGCAGCCAAGTAACCGGACTGAATGAAAAACTGTTTTTT. Encoded protein: CASSQVTGLNEKLFF. The V call is TRBV14, the J call TRBJ1-4; D ambiguous. The CDR3 runs to 15 residues. Germline CDR1 SGHDN, CDR2 FVKESK. Deletions cut 1 base from V and 5 bases from J, with 11 bases between.

V usage is TRBV18 and J usage is TRBJ2-7; 10 bases fit TRBD1. The V gene end was trimmed by 4 bases and the J gene end by 4 bases; junction bases not matched to a gene: 1. CDR1 and CDR2 (germline): KGHSH, LQKENI. The CDR3 has 13 residues. The DNA for the CDR3 is TGTGCCAGCTCACGACAGGGGGCATACGAGCAGTACTTC. Translated, it gives CASSRQGAYEQYF.

The rearrangement links TRBV2 to TRBJ1-5; 7 nucleotides align to TRBD1. Germline V CDR1 and CDR2: SNHLY, FYNNEI. This CDR3 spans 15 amino acids. The trim removed 6 bases at V and 9 bases at J, leaving 14 bases unmatched. This CDR3 reads CASSINTGDGGPQHF. The DNA for the CDR3 is TGTGCCAGCAGCATAAATACAGGGGACGGAGGGCCCCAGCATTTT.

This clone appeared a few times. V usage is TRBV11-2 and J usage is TRBJ2-2, with 7 bases lining up with TRBD2. The CDR3 has 16 amino acids. Germline V gene lookup returns CDR1 SGHAT and CDR2 FQNNGV. V gave up 3 bases and J gave up 6 bases; unmatched junction bases: 10. CDR3 in amino acids: CASSFAAGPNAGELFF. The CDR3 coding sequence is TGTGCCAGCAGCTTCGCAGCGGGACCCAACGCCGGGGAGCTGTTTTTT. Full variable domain (rest looked up from reference TRBV11-2 and TRBJ2-2): EAGVAQSPRYKIIEKRQSVAFWCNPISGHATLYWYQQILGQGPKLLIQFQNNGVVDDSQLPKDRFSAERLKGVDSTLKIQPAKLEDSAVYLCASSFAAGPNAGELFFGEGSRLTVL.

The chain joins TRBV19 to TRBJ1-5; 9 bases align to TRBD1. Germline V gene sequence: CDR1 LNHDA, CDR2 SQIVND (reference sequence). V trimming: 3 bases; J trimming: 3 bases; junction bases outside the gene matches: 6. The CDR3 runs to 16 residues. In nucleotides, the CDR3 is TGTGCCAGTAGTATGGGCGACAGGGGGGTCAATCAGCCCCAGCATTTT. Its translation is CASSMGDRGVNQPQHF.

This clone was picked up a small number of times. This sequence joins TRBV7-9 and TRBJ1-1; 9 bases are shared with TRBD1. The CDR3 has 16 amino acids. The germline V gene encodes CDR1 SEHNR and CDR2 FQNEAQ (reference sequence). With V trimmed by 5 bases and J by 4 bases, 11 bases remained unmatched. CDR3 loop: CASSAGQGLRGTEAFF. The CDR3 coding sequence is TGTGCCAGCAGCGCAGGACAGGGGTTAAGGGGCACTGAAGCTTTCTTT.

A single count supports this clone. The chain combines TRBV6-1 with TRBJ1-1; 7 positions match TRBD1. Trimming took 6 bases from V and 4 from J; bases not matched to a gene: 8. Germline assignment: CDR1 MNHNS and CDR2 SASEGT. The CDR3 sequence is 14 residues long. CDR3 in DNA: TGTGCCAGCAGCCCACAGGGGATTCTCACTGAAGCTTTCTTT. This gives the protein CASSPQGILTEAFF.

This chain connects TRBV18 to TRBJ1-4; 7 bases match TRBD1. The V and J ends lost 5 bases and 0 bases, in that order; junction bases with no gene match: 6. In germline, CDR1 is KGHSH, CDR2 LQKENI. The CDR3 has 16 amino acids. The DNA for the CDR3 is TGTGCCAGCTCATCGGGACAGTTGGCAACTAATGAAAAACTGTTTTTT. Translating it yields CASSSGQLATNEKLFF.

Here the CDR3 DNA reads TGTGCCAGCAGTGAACTAGCGGGGGGGACCGGGGAGCTGTTTTTT. Translated: CASSELAGGTGELFF. The chain employs TRBV6-1 and TRBJ2-2, with TRBD2 matching over 12 bases. Trimming at V came to 2 bases and at J to 5 bases, leaving 0 bases not matched to a gene. Germline CDR1 MNHNS, CDR2 SASEGT. This CDR3 is 15 amino acids long.

The V call is TRBV7-9, the J call TRBJ1-2; 10 nucleotides match TRBD1. Germline V gives CDR1 SEHNR, CDR2 FQNEAQ (reference sequence). The J segment lost 7 bases and the V segment lost 5 bases, leaving 10 bases of the junction unmatched. The CDR3 extends over 15 amino acids. CDR3 DNA: TGTGCCAGCAGCCGATCGCCGGGACAGGGGAGTGGCTACACCTTC. Protein: CASSRSPGQGSGYTF.

This clone has only a few counts. The V gene is TRBV28, the J gene TRBJ1-3; 8 nucleotides agree with TRBD1. Trimming took 8 bases from V and 6 from J; bases not matched to a gene: 9. The CDR3 loop spans 14 amino acids. Germline V gene lookup returns CDR1 MDHEN and CDR2 SYDVKM. CDR3 region: CASLTGGPANTIYF. CDR3 nucleotides: TGTGCCAGCCTTACAGGGGGTCCGGCAAACACCATATATTTT.

The rearrangement links TRBV4-3 to TRBJ2-3, with a tentative D call TRBD2 (6 bases). This CDR3 spans 16 amino acids. The germline V and J ends were trimmed by 0 bases and 2 bases, with 12 bases remaining between them. Germline loops: CDR1 LGHNA, CDR2 YSLEER. This chain's CDR3 is CASSQEGGRVTDTQYF. As DNA, the CDR3 is TGCGCCAGCAGCCAAGAGGGAGGAAGAGTCACAGATACGCAGTATTTT.

This sequence joins TRBV5-6 and TRBJ2-7; D possibly corresponds to TRBD1 (5 bases). Trimming left V 3 bases short and J 4 bases short, with 11 bases between. This CDR3 has 13 residues. CDR1 and CDR2 (germline): SGHDT, YYEEEE. This chain's CDR3 is CASSSPGIYEQYF. The CDR3, as DNA: TGTGCCAGCAGCTCTCCAGGGATTTACGAGCAGTACTTC.

The chain joins TRBV27 to TRBJ1-2, with 9 bases aligning to TRBD1. CDR3 length equals 14 residues. V shed 4 bases and J 7 bases; nucleotides not matched to a gene: 7. Germline V lookup: CDR1 MNHEY, CDR2 SMNVEV (reference sequence). CDR3 in DNA: TGTGCCAGCAGTTGGGGGACAGGGTCATCTGGCTACACCTTC. This translates into CASSWGTGSSGYTF.

V and J are TRBV29-1 and TRBJ1-4, with D unclear. Germline V CDR1 and CDR2: SQVTM, ANQGSEA. Trimming removed 8 bases from V and 7 bases from J, with 17 bases in between. The CDR3 totals 13 residues. The CDR3 DNA reads TGCAGCACAACGGTTCGGAGAGGTGAAAAACTGTTTTTT. Its protein is CSTTVRRGEKLFF. The whole variable domain, filled in from reference TRBV29-1 and TRBJ1-4, reads SAVISQKPSRDICQRGTSLTIQCQVDSQVTMMFWYRQQPGQSLTLIATANQGSEATYESGFVIDKFPISRPNLTFSTLTVSNMSPEDSSIYLCSTTVRRGEKLFFGSGTQLSVL.

The CDR3 region is CASSFGGDTEAFF. For the CDR3, the DNA is TGTGCCAGCAGTTTCGGGGGTGACACTGAAGCTTTCTTT. The chain joins TRBV28 to TRBJ1-1; D might be TRBD1 (5 bases). Germline V gene lookup returns CDR1 MDHEN and CDR2 SYDVKM. The CDR3 spans 13 residues. Trimming pared 3 bases from V and 3 bases from J, leaving 8 bases between.

The chain carries TRBV18 and TRBJ1-1; a weak D match, TRBD1 (6 bases). Germline-derived CDR1 and CDR2 are KGHSH and LQKENI. V was clipped by 5 bases and J by 7 bases, with 17 bases between them. This CDR3 is built from 14 residues. CDR3 DNA sequence: TGTGCCAGCTCAAACCGAGGGGGATCCTATGAAGCTTTCTTT. Protein product: CASSNRGGSYEAFF.

This chain connects TRBV28 to TRBJ1-1; the D gene is possibly TRBD1 (6 bases). Germline V gives CDR1 MDHEN, CDR2 SYDVKM. The CDR3 runs to 16 residues. The V gene lost 5 bases and the J gene lost 6 bases, with 22 bases spanning the gap. The CDR3 bases are TGTGCCAGCAGTCTTTTTTCTCCTGTTGCAGGGGCTGAAGCTTTCTTT. Translation gives CASSLFSPVAGAEAFF.

The chain is built from TRBV6-6 and TRBJ2-7; D perhaps matches TRBD2 (6 bases). Per germline, CDR1 MNHNY and CDR2 SVGAGI (reference sequence). V was clipped by 4 bases and J by 3 bases, with 13 bases between them. The CDR3 runs 14 residues. The CDR3 nucleotides read TGTGCCAGCAGTTCGATGAGTAGCGGCTACGAGCAGTACTTC. Protein product: CASSSMSSGYEQYF.

The CDR3 region is CASRSMGQGRYEQFF. CDR3 nucleotides: TGTGCCAGCAGAAGTATGGGACAGGGTCGTTATGAGCAGTTCTTC. The chain links TRBV6-5 to TRBJ2-1, with TRBD1 identical over 9 bases. The CDR3 loop spans 15 amino acids. CDR1 is MNHEY, CDR2 SVGAGI, per germline. The V segment lost 6 bases and the J segment 8 bases; nucleotides outside the gene matches: 11.

The V and J genes are TRBV28 and TRBJ2-1, with 10 bases that match TRBD1. V shed 5 bases, J shed 4 bases, and the junction held 8 bases outside the gene matches. CDR1 and CDR2 from the germline V gene are MDHEN and SYDVKM. This CDR3 is built from 16 residues. CDR3 DNA sequence: TGTGCCAGCAGTGTGGGGACAGGGGCGATATACAATGAGCAGTTCTTC. This encodes CASSVGTGAIYNEQFF.